These 17 T cell receptor beta chains share one sample of origin, sequenced in a study of shared clonotypes between healthy human individuals. Generated by immunoSEQ multiplex PCR, the TCRdb table keeps only in-frame clones and is missing some. The sample holds hundreds of thousands of clones, around 78% seen once. The sample taken for sequencing was memory CD4+ T cells sorted from blood. The subset was: CD45RA-negative fraction. Receptors were obtained from a woman in her thirties in good health.

The genes are TRBV29-1 and TRBJ2-4; no definite D call. Between the trimmed V and J ends, which lost 4 bases and 0 bases, there was a span of 7 bases. CDR1 is SQVTM and CDR2 is ANQGSEA in the germline V gene. The CDR3 loop spans 13 amino acids. Written as DNA, the CDR3 is TGCAGCGTTGCCCCGGTAGCCAAAAACATTCAGTACTTC. Translating gives CSVAPVAKNIQYF. Filled out from reference TRBV29-1 and TRBJ2-4, the complete variable domain reads SAVISQKPSRDICQRGTSLTIQCQVDSQVTMMFWYRQQPGQSLTLIATANQGSEATYESGFVIDKFPISRPNLTFSTLTVSNMSPEDSSIYLCSVAPVAKNIQYFGAGTRLSVL.

This chain links TRBV19 with TRBJ2-1; 9 nucleotides align to TRBD2. V lost 2 bases, J lost 9 bases, and 5 bases stayed unmatched. This CDR3 has 14 residues. From germline, CDR1 is LNHDA and CDR2 SQIVND (reference sequence). The chain's CDR3 is CASSIPGLAREQFF. In DNA, the CDR3 is TGTGCCAGTAGTATACCGGGACTAGCTCGTGAGCAGTTCTTC.

The V call is TRBV6-5, the J call TRBJ1-1; D not certain. Germline-derived CDR1 and CDR2 are MNHEY and SVGAGI. The CDR3 spans 14 residues. V was trimmed by 2 bases and J by 1 base, leaving 8 bases between them. The DNA for the CDR3 is TGTGCCAGCAGTTACCAGACGGAGAACACTGAAGCTTTCTTT. Translated, it gives CASSYQTENTEAFF.

CDR3 in DNA: TGTGCCAGCAGCAGCGCTAGCGGCCACAATGAGCAGTTCTTC. It codes for CASSSASGHNEQFF. The chain joins TRBV5-4 to TRBJ2-1; 7 bases match TRBD2. This CDR3 spans 14 amino acids. J gave up 5 bases and V 4 bases, and 6 bases lay outside the gene matches. Germline lookup yields CDR1 SGHNT and CDR2 YYREEE (reference sequence).

V gene TRBV15 combines with J gene TRBJ2-2; the D is unclear. The CDR3 loop spans 13 amino acids. Trimming removed 3 bases at V and 1 base at J, with 3 bases between. Germline lookup yields CDR1 LNHNV and CDR2 YYDKDF (reference sequence). This CDR3 is CATSRKNTGELFF. The CDR3 region has the DNA TGTGCCACCAGCAGGAAGAACACCGGGGAGCTGTTTTTT.

This chain joins TRBV28 and TRBJ2-7; D not resolved. Germline CDR1 reads MDHEN; CDR2 reads SYDVKM. V was pared by 4 bases and J by 1 base, with 20 bases between. This CDR3 comprises 17 residues. The CDR3 sequence is CASSYHRSSGFSYEQYF. In DNA, the CDR3 is TGTGCCAGCAGTTATCATCGCAGTTCAGGATTTTCCTACGAGCAGTACTTC. The variable domain in full, with the rest retrieved from reference TRBV28 and TRBJ2-7, is DVKVTQSSRYLVKRTGEKVFLECVQDMDHENMFWYRQDPGLGLRLIYFSYDVKMKEKGDIPEGYSVSREKKERFSLILESASTNQTSMYLCASSYHRSSGFSYEQYFGPGTRLTVT.

This clone came up once. V usage is TRBV5-1 and J usage is TRBJ2-1, with D possibly TRBD1 on 6 matching bases. The CDR3 is made up of 17 amino acids. Germline CDR1 and CDR2: SGHRS and YFSETQ. V was clipped by 7 bases and J by 1 base, with 21 bases between them. The CDR3, as DNA: TGCGCCAGCCGAAGTTTGGTAGGGGGAGTTTCCTACAATGAGCAGTTCTTC. Its protein product is CASRSLVGGVSYNEQFF.

This clone was seen once. This rearrangement joins TRBV6-4 to TRBJ1-2; the D is unclear. The CDR3 consists of 11 residues. The V end was cut by 2 bases, the J end by 8 bases, with 6 bases between. Germline V gene lookup returns CDR1 MRHNA and CDR2 SNTAGT. The CDR3: CASSDLGGYTF. CDR3 coding DNA: TGTGCCAGCAGTGACCTAGGCGGCTACACCTTC.

The V and J genes are TRBV7-9 and TRBJ1-3; D remains unclear. There are 11 residues in the CDR3. Germline V lookup: CDR1 SEHNR, CDR2 FQNEAQ (reference sequence). V dropped 7 bases and J dropped 0 bases, with 1 base sitting between them. The CDR3 DNA follows: TGTGCCAGCAACTCTGGAAACACCATATATTTT. Amino acid sequence: CASNSGNTIYF.

V is TRBV6-1 and J is TRBJ2-3; no definite D call. The CDR3 extends over 11 amino acids. CDR1 MNHNS and CDR2 SASEGT come from the germline V gene. V was shortened by 10 bases and J by 2 bases, with 7 bases between the two germline ends. The chain's CDR3 is CATLFTDTQYF. The DNA for the CDR3 is TGTGCCACACTCTTCACAGATACGCAGTATTTT.

This chain connects TRBV28 to TRBJ2-5, with 7 bases identical to TRBD2. The germline V gene has CDR1 MDHEN and CDR2 SYDVKM. After removal of 5 bases from V and 6 bases from J, the junction contained 12 bases not matched to a gene. This CDR3 contains 15 residues. CDR3 nucleotides: TGTGCCAGCAGTCCCCCCGGAGCGGGAATGAAGACCCAGTACTTC. It codes for CASSPPGAGMKTQYF.

In its sample, this clone was seen once. J is TRBJ1-1 and V is TRBV28; TRBD1 might be the D (6 bases). The CDR3 runs to 16 residues. V lost 5 bases to trimming and J lost 3 bases, with 19 bases between them. CDR1 and CDR2 from the germline V gene are MDHEN and SYDVKM. The CDR3 loop reads CASSALGGAPHTEAFF. The CDR3 region has the DNA TGTGCCAGCAGTGCACTGGGGGGCGCACCGCACACTGAAGCTTTCTTT.

The chain uses TRBV18 and TRBJ2-1, with 8 nucleotides matching TRBD2. Per the germline V gene, CDR1 is KGHSH and CDR2 is LQKENI. Losses at the gene ends were 2 bases for V and 5 bases for J; bases not matched to a gene: 5. The CDR3 is 15 residues long. The CDR3, as DNA: TGTGCCAGCTCACCAGGACTAGCCTTAAACAATGAGCAGTTCTTC. The encoded protein is CASSPGLALNNEQFF. Combining the CDR3 with reference TRBV18 and TRBJ2-1 gives the whole variable domain NAGVMQNPRHLVRRRGQEARLRCSPMKGHSHVYWYRQLPEEGLKFMVYLQKENIIDESGMPKERFSAEFPKEGPSILRIQQVVRGDSAAYFCASSPGLALNNEQFFGPGTRLTVL.

The chain couples TRBV30 to TRBJ1-2; tentatively, D is TRBD1 (6 bases). CDR3 length equals 12 residues. Germline assignment: CDR1 GTSNPN and CDR2 SVGIG (reference sequence). V gave up 3 bases and J gave up 8 bases, with 13 bases separating them. The CDR3 bases are TGTGCCTGGAGCCCTACAGGGAGAGGCTACACCTTC. Protein: CAWSPTGRGYTF. Together with reference TRBV30 and TRBJ1-2, the CDR3 gives the full variable domain: SQTIHQWPATLVQPVGSPLSLECTVEGTSNPNLYWYRQAAGRGLQLLFYSVGIGQISSEVPQNLSASRPQDRQFILSSKKLLLSDSGFYLCAWSPTGRGYTFGSGTRLTVV.

This rearrangement joins TRBV10-3 to TRBJ2-7, with a weak D call TRBD1 (6 bases). Germline assignment: CDR1 ENHRY and CDR2 SYGVKD. The V and J ends lost 5 bases and 2 bases respectively, with 13 bases between them. The CDR3 runs 14 residues. Here the CDR3 reads CAISREGGTYEQYF. CDR3 nucleotide sequence: TGTGCCATCAGTCGTGAAGGGGGTACCTACGAGCAGTACTTC.

The chain recombines TRBV27 with TRBJ2-4; D gene unclear. Per the germline V gene, CDR1 is MNHEY and CDR2 is SMNVEV (reference sequence). CDR3 length: 16 amino acids. The V and J ends lost 5 bases and 0 bases respectively, with 14 bases between them. The CDR3 loop reads CASSPLTSLAKNIQYF. CDR3 DNA sequence: TGTGCCAGCAGTCCATTGACAAGCCTAGCCAAAAACATTCAGTACTTC.

J is TRBJ1-1 and V is TRBV18, with 8 bases that match TRBD1. Germline V gives CDR1 KGHSH, CDR2 LQKENI. There are 15 residues in the CDR3. V dropped 4 bases and J dropped 0; count of bases not matched to a gene: 4. The CDR3 reads CASSHGQGMNTEAFF. The CDR3 nucleotides read TGTGCCAGCTCACATGGACAGGGAATGAACACTGAAGCTTTCTTT.